A selection of T cell receptor beta chains follows, all from one sample in a study of cytomegalovirus exposure and HLA in healthy donors. Data came from immunoSEQ multiplex PCR; TCRdb stores just in-frame clones and leaves some out. Among around 80,000 clones listed, over 9% were seen once. Sequencing was performed on PBMCs. The receptor source for this set is a man in his sixties in good health and CMV-seropositive. CDR3s include the opening cysteine and the closing phenylalanine or tryptophan. D genes are given only for firm matches. The listing skips clone size in some rows; elsewhere it reads once, few, many or a size class.

D gene	V gene	J gene	clone size	CDR3 protein	CDR3 DNA
-	TRBV7-9	TRBJ2-7	few	CASSLFPYEQYF	TGTGCCAGCAGCCTCTTTCCCTACGAGCAGTACTTC
-	TRBV5-1	TRBJ1-2	-	CASSWEGGNYGYTF	TGCGCCAGCAGCTGGGAGGGGGGGAACTATGGCTACACCTTC
TRBD1	TRBV5-1	TRBJ1-4	-	CASSVGQPEKLFF	TGCGCCAGCAGCGTGGGACAGCCTGAAAAACTGTTTTTT
TRBD1	TRBV9	TRBJ2-2	-	CASSVAGTGGPGELFF	TGTGCCAGCAGCGTAGCTGGAACAGGGGGTCCCGGGGAGCTGTTTTTT
TRBD1	TRBV28	TRBJ2-5	-	CASRGTGTGQETQYF	TGTGCCAGCAGGGGGACAGGGACTGGGCAAGAGACCCAGTACTTC
TRBD1	TRBV10-2	TRBJ1-2	-	CASIRDRGDYGYTF	TGCGCCAGCATCCGGGACAGGGGGGACTATGGCTACACCTTC
-	TRBV9	TRBJ2-6	-	CASSVGWGLGANVLTF	TGTGCCAGCAGCGTAGGGTGGGGGCTAGGGGCCAACGTCCTGACTTTC
TRBD2	TRBV5-4	TRBJ2-7	-	CASSLVPAGVTYEQYF	TGTGCCAGCAGCTTGGTCCCAGCGGGAGTCACCTACGAGCAGTACTTC
-	TRBV5-4	TRBJ2-4	few	CASSQGSLAKNIQYF	TGTGCCAGCAGCCAGGGCAGCTTAGCCAAAAACATTCAGTACTTC
TRBD2	TRBV7-2	TRBJ2-5	-	CASSLFAGGQETQYF	TGTGCCAGCAGCTTATTTGCGGGGGGGCAAGAGACCCAGTACTTC
-	TRBV28	TRBJ2-5	-	CASSTRLVPETQYF	TGTGCCAGCAGTACTCGACTAGTCCCTGAGACCCAGTACTTC
TRBD2	TRBV28	TRBJ2-7	few	CASSPLAGSYEQYF	TGTGCCAGCAGCCCTCTAGCGGGGTCCTACGAGCAGTACTTC
TRBD1	TRBV25-1	TRBJ2-6	-	CASREQGAGANVLTF	TGTGCCAGCAGAGAACAGGGGGCTGGGGCCAACGTCCTGACTTTC
-	TRBV7-9	TRBJ2-2	-	CASSLLTNTGELFF	TGTGCCAGCAGTTTACTTACGAACACCGGGGAGCTGTTTTTT
TRBD2	TRBV2	TRBJ2-1	few	CASFPLGLAGGPYNEQFF	TGTGCCAGCTTTCCCCTTGGACTAGCGGGGGGGCCGTACAATGAGCAGTTCTTC
-	TRBV9	TRBJ2-6	-	CASSRGGANVLTF	TGTGCCAGCAGTCGAGGTGGGGCCAACGTCCTGACTTTC
TRBD1	TRBV7-9	TRBJ1-1	few	CASSFSTGGAEAFF	TGTGCCAGCAGCTTTAGTACAGGGGGCGCTGAAGCTTTCTTT
-	TRBV10-2	TRBJ2-1	-	CASSVSFGGDEQFF	TGCGCCAGCAGTGTCTCATTCGGGGGTGATGAGCAGTTCTTC
TRBD1	TRBV6-1	TRBJ1-5	few	CASSTPRQGNQPQHF	TGTGCCAGCAGTACACCCCGACAGGGGAATCAGCCCCAGCATTTT
TRBD1	TRBV19	TRBJ1-5	few	CASSRDRGGGNQPQHF	TGTGCCAGTAGCCGGGACAGGGGAGGAGGTAACCAGCCCCAGCATTTT
-	TRBV27	TRBJ1-4	-	CASSVDSSTNEKLFF	TGTGCCAGCAGTGTAGACAGCTCAACTAATGAAAAACTGTTTTTT
TRBD1	TRBV5-1	TRBJ2-3	-	CASSLEGASTDTQYF	TGCGCCAGCAGCTTAGAGGGGGCAAGCACAGATACGCAGTATTTT
TRBD1	TRBV2	TRBJ2-2	-	CASSPRGRDTGELFF	TGTGCCAGCAGTCCCAGGGGGCGCGACACCGGGGAGCTGTTTTTT
-	TRBV2	TRBJ1-4	-	CASSAYDLGGEKLFF	TGTGCCAGCAGTGCGTACGACCTAGGAGGGGAAAAACTGTTTTTT
-	TRBV10-2	TRBJ2-5	-	CASSEQKETQYF	TGCGCCAGCAGTGAACAGAAAGAGACCCAGTACTTC
-	TRBV6-5	TRBJ2-1	-	CASSPGLQTYNEQFF	TGTGCCAGCAGCCCGGGACTGCAAACCTACAATGAGCAGTTCTTC
-	TRBV6-5	TRBJ1-5	few	CASARGGNQPQHF	TGTGCCAGCGCGCGAGGTGGCAATCAGCCCCAGCATTTT
TRBD1	TRBV19	TRBJ1-4	-	CASSHRGEKLFF	TGTGCCAGTAGCCACAGGGGGGAAAAACTGTTTTTT
TRBD2	TRBV5-1	TRBJ2-7	-	CASTPASGSSYEQYF	TGCGCCAGCACTCCAGCAAGCGGGAGCTCCTACGAGCAGTACTTC
-	TRBV6-5	TRBJ2-3	few	CASRLRGTDTQYF	TGTGCCAGCAGGTTGAGGGGGACAGATACGCAGTATTTT
-	TRBV10-3	TRBJ1-3	few	CAISADGISGNTIYF	TGTGCCATCAGTGCGGACGGGATCTCTGGAAACACCATATATTTT
TRBD1	TRBV18	TRBJ2-5	-	CASSPRQGVYQETQYF	TGTGCCAGCTCACCACGCCAGGGGGTGTATCAAGAGACCCAGTACTTC
-	TRBV7-3	TRBJ2-6	once	CASSPRGISGANVLTF	TGTGCCAGCAGCCCTAGGGGTATCTCTGGGGCCAACGTCCTGACTTTC
TRBD1	TRBV25-1	TRBJ1-2	-	CASSDLQGVGRRTF	TGTGCCAGCAGTGACTTACAGGGGGTGGGACGACGCACCTTC
-	TRBV15	TRBJ1-6	-	CATSPDWSSPLHF	TGTGCCACCAGCCCGGACTGGAGTTCACCCCTCCACTTT
-	TRBV6-5	TRBJ2-6	few	CASSSETISGANVLTF	TGTGCCAGCAGTTCCGAGACAATCTCTGGGGCCAACGTCCTGACTTTC
-	TRBV28	TRBJ2-5	-	CASSFPGEIEETQYF	TGTGCCAGCAGTTTTCCGGGGGAGATTGAGGAGACCCAGTACTTC
-	TRBV6-5	TRBJ2-7	few	CASRPRGTRNYEQYF	TGTGCCAGCAGACCCCGTGGGACACGGAACTACGAGCAGTACTTC
TRBD2	TRBV19	TRBJ2-7	few	CASSIGGGEQYF	TGTGCCAGTAGTATCGGGGGGGGCGAGCAGTACTTC
-	TRBV11-2	TRBJ1-1	-	CASSFLLNTEAFF	TGTGCCAGCAGCTTCCTTCTGAACACTGAAGCTTTCTTT
-	TRBV11-1	TRBJ2-2	few	CASSSPTLNTGELFF	TGTGCCAGCAGCTCCCCCACATTGAACACCGGGGAGCTGTTTTTT
TRBD1	TRBV29-1	TRBJ1-1	few	CSVGGGQGSTEAFF	TGCAGCGTCGGGGGTGGACAGGGGAGTACTGAAGCTTTCTTT
-	TRBV25-1	TRBJ1-2	-	CASRDRTHGYTF	TGTGCCAGCAGGGACCGGACACATGGCTACACCTTC
-	TRBV6-5	TRBJ2-3	-	CASSNGGASTDTQYF	TGTGCCAGCAGCAACGGCGGGGCTAGCACAGATACGCAGTATTTT
TRBD2	TRBV28	TRBJ2-1	once	CASSASGPFYNEQFF	TGTGCCAGCAGTGCTAGCGGGCCATTCTACAATGAGCAGTTCTTC
TRBD1	TRBV7-9	TRBJ2-2	-	CASSLASGTGRTGELFF	TGTGCCAGCAGCTTAGCCTCGGGGACAGGGCGTACCGGGGAGCTGTTTTTT
TRBD1	TRBV9	TRBJ2-5	few	CASSFRDRVQETQYF	TGTGCCAGCAGCTTCCGGGACAGGGTTCAAGAGACCCAGTACTTC
-	TRBV10-1	TRBJ1-1	few	CASSPRKETEAFF	TGCGCCAGCTCCCCAAGAAAGGAGACTGAAGCTTTCTTT
-	TRBV19	TRBJ2-2	-	CASKGTGSGELFF	TGTGCCAGCAAGGGCACAGGGTCAGGGGAGCTGTTTTTT
TRBD1	TRBV4-1	TRBJ1-2	-	CASSQDRQGAYGYTF	TGCGCCAGCAGCCAAGACAGACAGGGCGCCTATGGCTACACCTTC
TRBD2	TRBV19	TRBJ2-2	-	CASSIDSGYTGELFF	TGTGCCAGTAGTATAGATAGCGGGTACACCGGGGAGCTGTTTTTT
TRBD1	TRBV7-3	TRBJ2-2	-	CASSRQGVGELFF	TGTGCCAGCAGCCGACAGGGAGTCGGGGAGCTGTTTTTT
TRBD2	TRBV4-1	TRBJ2-1	-	CASSTGLAGESYNEQFF	TGCGCCAGCAGCACGGGACTAGCAGGGGAGTCCTACAATGAGCAGTTCTTC
-	TRBV6-5	TRBJ1-1	few	CASSWEGTEAFF	TGTGCCAGCAGTTGGGAGGGGACTGAAGCTTTCTTT
-	TRBV9	TRBJ2-1	few	CASSVGEREQFF	TGTGCCAGCAGCGTAGGGGAGCGTGAGCAGTTCTTC
TRBD2	TRBV4-1	TRBJ2-5	few	CASSQATGGLETQYF	TGCGCCAGCAGCCAGGCTACGGGGGGGCTAGAGACCCAGTACTTC
-	TRBV28	TRBJ2-3	-	CASSPPSGLTDTQYF	TGTGCCAGCAGCCCGCCCAGCGGACTCACAGATACGCAGTATTTT
-	TRBV4-1	TRBJ2-1	-	CASSQEDSLSSYNEQFF	TGCGCCAGCAGCCAAGAGGACAGTTTGAGCTCCTACAATGAGCAGTTCTTC